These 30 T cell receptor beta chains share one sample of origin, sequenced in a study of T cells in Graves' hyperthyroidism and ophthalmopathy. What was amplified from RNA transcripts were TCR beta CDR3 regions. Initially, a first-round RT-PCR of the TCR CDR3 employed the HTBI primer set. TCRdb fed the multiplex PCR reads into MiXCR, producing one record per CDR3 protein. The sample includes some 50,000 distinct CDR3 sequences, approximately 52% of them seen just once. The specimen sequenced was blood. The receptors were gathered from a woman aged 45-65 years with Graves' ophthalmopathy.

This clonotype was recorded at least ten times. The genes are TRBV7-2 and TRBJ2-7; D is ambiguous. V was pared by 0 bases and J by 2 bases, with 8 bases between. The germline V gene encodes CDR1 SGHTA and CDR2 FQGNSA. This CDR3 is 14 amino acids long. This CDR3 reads CASSLAFQAYEQYF. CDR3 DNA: TGTGCCAGCAGCTTAGCGTTTCAGGCCTACGAGCAGTACTTC. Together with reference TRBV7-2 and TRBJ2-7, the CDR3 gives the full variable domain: GAGVSQSPSNKVTEKGKDVELRCDPISGHTALYWYRQSLGQGLEFLIYFQGNSAPDKSGLPSDRFSAERTGGSVSTLTIQRTQQEDSAVYLCASSLAFQAYEQYFGPGTRLTVT.

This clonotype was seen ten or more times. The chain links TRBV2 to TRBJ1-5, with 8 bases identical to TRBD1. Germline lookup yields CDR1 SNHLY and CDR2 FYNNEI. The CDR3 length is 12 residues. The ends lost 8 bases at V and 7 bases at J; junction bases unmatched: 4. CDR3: CASSQGGQPQHF. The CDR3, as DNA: TGTGCCAGCTCACAGGGGGGACAGCCCCAGCATTTT.

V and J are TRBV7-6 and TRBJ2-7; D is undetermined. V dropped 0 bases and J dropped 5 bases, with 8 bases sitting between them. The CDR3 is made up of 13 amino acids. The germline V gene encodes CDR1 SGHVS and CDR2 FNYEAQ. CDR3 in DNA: TGTGCCAGCAGCTTAGCTCCGGCCCACGAGCAGTACTTC. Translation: CASSLAPAHEQYF.

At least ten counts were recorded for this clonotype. CDR3 bases: TGTGCCAGCAAACGGGCCGTTCAAGAGACCCAGTACTTC. Its protein is CASKRAVQETQYF. This chain joins TRBV6-1 and TRBJ2-5; D is unresolved. V lost 7 bases and J 2 bases, leaving 11 bases between the germline ends. This CDR3 region has 13 residues. From germline, CDR1 is MNHNS and CDR2 SASEGT.

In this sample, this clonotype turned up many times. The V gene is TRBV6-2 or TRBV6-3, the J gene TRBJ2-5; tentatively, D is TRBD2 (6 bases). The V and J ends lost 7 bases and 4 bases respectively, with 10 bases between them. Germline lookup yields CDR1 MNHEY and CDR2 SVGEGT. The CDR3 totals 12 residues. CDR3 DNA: TGTGCCAGCACCTCGGGGGTAGAGACCCAGTACTTC. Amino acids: CASTSGVETQYF.

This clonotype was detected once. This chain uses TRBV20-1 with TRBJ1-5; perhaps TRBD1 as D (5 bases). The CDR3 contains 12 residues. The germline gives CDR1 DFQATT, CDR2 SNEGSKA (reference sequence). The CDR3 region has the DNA TGCAGCGCCCCTCGGGGGGGGGGGGCCCAGCATTTT. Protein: CSAPRGGGAQHF.

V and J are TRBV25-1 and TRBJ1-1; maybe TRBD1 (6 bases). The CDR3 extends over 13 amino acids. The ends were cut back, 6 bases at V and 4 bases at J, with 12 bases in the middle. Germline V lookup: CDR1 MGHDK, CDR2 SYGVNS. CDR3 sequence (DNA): TGTGCCAGCAGCGACAGGCAAATCACTGAAGCTTTCTTT. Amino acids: CASSDRQITEAFF. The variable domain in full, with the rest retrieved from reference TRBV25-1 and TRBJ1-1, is EADIYQTPRYLVIGTGKKITLECSQTMGHDKMYWYQQDPGMELHLIHYSYGVNSTEKGDLSSESTVSRIRTEHFPLTLESARPSHTSQYLCASSDRQITEAFFGQGTRLTVV.

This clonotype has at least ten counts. Here the CDR3 DNA reads TGCAGTGCTAGATTGGCCGAGGCGGGGCCACCAGATACGCAGTATTTT. Translated: CSARLAEAGPPDTQYF. The chain couples TRBV20-1 to TRBJ2-3, with D possibly TRBD2 on 6 matching bases. The CDR3 sequence is 16 residues long. Looked up from germline, CDR1 is DFQATT and CDR2 is SNEGSKA (reference sequence). V shed 2 bases and J shed 4 bases, with 19 bases lying between them.

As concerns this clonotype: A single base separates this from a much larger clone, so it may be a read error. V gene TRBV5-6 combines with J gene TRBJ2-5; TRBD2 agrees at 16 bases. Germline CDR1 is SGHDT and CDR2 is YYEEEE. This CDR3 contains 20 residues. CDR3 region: CAGSLLGPGLAGGRRETQYF. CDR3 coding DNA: TGTGCCGGCAGCTTGTTGGGACCGGGACTAGCGGGGGGGCGAAGAGAGACCCAGTACTTC. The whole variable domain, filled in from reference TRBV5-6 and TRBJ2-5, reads DAGVTQSPTHLIKTRGQQVTLRCSPKSGHDTVSWYQQALGQGPQFIFQYYEEEERQRGNFPDRFSGHQFPNYSSELNVNALLLGDSALYLCAGSLLGPGLAGGRRETQYFGPGTRLLVL.

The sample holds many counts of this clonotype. CDR3 nucleotide sequence: TGTGCCAGCAGCTTAGACGCGGGAGTGGCCTACAATGAGCAGTTCTTC. Translating it yields CASSLDAGVAYNEQFF. This chain connects TRBV7-3 to TRBJ2-1; TRBD2 aligns across 7 bases. The CDR3 runs 16 residues. Germline V gene sequence: CDR1 SGHTA, CDR2 FQGTGA. Trimming removed 2 bases from V and 2 bases from J; junction bases left unmatched: 6.

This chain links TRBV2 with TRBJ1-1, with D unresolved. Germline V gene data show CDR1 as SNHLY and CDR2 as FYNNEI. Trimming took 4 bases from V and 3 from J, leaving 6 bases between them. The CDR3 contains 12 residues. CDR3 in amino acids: CASSGQYTEAFF. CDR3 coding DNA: TGTGCCAGCAGTGGTCAGTACACTGAAGCTTTCTTT.

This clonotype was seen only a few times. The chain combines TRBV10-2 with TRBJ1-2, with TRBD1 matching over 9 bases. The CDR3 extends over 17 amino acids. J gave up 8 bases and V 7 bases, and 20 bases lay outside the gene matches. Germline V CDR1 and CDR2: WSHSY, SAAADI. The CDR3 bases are TGCGCCAGCACCGAACCAAGTGAGGGGGGACAGGGAGGAGGCTACACCTTC. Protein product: CASTEPSEGGQGGGYTF.

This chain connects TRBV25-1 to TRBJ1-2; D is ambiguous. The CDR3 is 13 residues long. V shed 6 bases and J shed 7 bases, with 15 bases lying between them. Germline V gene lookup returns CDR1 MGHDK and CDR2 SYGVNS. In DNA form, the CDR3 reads TGTGCCAGCAGGAAAGACATTCTCGCTGGCTACACCTTC. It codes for CASRKDILAGYTF.

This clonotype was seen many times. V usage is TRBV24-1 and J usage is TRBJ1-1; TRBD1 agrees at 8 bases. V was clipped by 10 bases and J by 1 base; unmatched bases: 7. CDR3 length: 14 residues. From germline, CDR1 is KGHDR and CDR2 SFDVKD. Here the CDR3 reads CATRGTGSNTEAFF. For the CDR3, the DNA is TGTGCCACTCGGGGGACAGGTTCGAACACTGAAGCTTTCTTT.

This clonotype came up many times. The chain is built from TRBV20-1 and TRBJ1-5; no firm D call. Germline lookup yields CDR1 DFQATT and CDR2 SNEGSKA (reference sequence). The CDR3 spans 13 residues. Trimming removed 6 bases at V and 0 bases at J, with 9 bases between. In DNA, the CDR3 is TGCAGTGCACGGCAGGATAGCAATCAGCCCCAGCATTTT. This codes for CSARQDSNQPQHF.

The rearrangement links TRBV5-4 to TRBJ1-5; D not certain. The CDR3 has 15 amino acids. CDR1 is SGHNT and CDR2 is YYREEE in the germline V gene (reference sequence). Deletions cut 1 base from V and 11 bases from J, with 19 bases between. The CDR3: CASSLSSGMRETQHF. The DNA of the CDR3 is TGTGCCAGCAGCTTGAGTAGCGGGATGAGGGAGACCCAGCATTTT.

CDR3 in amino acids: CASSWRDLQPQYF. The CDR3 DNA is TGTGCCAGCAGTTGGAGGGATCTGCAGCCCCAGTACTTC. V usage is TRBV12-3 or TRBV12-4 and J usage is TRBJ2-5; D might be TRBD2 (6 bases). The CDR3 is 13 residues long. V was shortened by 4 bases and J by 9 bases, with 15 bases between the two germline ends.

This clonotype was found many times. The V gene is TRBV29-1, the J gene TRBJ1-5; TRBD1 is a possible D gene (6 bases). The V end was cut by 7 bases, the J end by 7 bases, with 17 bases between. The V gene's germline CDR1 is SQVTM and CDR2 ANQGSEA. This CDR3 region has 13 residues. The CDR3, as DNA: TGCAGCGCTGGGGGGGGCCAGGGACAGCCCCAGCATTTT. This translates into CSAGGGQGQPQHF.

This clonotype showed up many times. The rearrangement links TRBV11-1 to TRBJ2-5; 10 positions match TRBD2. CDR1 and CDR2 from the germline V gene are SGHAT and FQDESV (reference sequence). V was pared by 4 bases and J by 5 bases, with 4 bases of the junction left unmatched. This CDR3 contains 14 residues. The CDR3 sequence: CASSSSGRMETQYF. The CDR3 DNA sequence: TGTGCCAGCAGCTCTAGCGGGAGAATGGAGACCCAGTACTTC.

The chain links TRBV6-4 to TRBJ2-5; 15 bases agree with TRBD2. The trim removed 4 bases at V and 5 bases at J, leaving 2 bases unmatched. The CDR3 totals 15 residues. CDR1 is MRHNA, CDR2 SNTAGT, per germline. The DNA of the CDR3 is TGTGCCAGCAGTGGGACTAGCGGGAGGGATGAGACCCAGTACTTC. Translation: CASSGTSGRDETQYF.

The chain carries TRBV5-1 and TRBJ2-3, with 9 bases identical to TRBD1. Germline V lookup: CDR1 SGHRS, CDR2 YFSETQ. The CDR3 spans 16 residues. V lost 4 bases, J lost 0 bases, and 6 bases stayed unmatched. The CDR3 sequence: CASSGSGQGSTDTQYF. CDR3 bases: TGCGCCAGCAGCGGCTCGGGACAGGGAAGCACAGATACGCAGTATTTT.

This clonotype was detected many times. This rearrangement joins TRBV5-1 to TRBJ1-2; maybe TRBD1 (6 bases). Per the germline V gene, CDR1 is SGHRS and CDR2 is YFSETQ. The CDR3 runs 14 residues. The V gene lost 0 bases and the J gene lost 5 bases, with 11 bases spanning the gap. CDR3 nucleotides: TGCGCCAGCAGCTTGGATGGAGGGGGGTATGGCTACACCTTC. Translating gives CASSLDGGGYGYTF.

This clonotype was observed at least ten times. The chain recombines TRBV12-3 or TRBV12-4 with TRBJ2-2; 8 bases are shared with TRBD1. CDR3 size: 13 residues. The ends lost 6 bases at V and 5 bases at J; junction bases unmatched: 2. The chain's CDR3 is CASRTGETGELFF. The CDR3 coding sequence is TGTGCCAGCAGGACAGGGGAGACCGGGGAGCTGTTTTTT.

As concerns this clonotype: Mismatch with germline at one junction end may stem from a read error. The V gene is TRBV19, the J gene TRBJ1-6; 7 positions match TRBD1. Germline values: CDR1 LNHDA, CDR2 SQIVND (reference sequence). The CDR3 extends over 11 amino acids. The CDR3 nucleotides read TGTGCCAGTAGTACGACCAACAGGGGAGCTTTT. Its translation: CASSTTNRGAF.

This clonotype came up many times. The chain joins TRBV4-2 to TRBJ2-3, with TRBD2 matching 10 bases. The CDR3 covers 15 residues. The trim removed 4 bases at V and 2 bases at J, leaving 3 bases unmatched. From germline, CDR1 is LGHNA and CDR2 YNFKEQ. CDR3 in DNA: TGTGCCAGCAGCCGGACTAGCGGAACCACAGATACGCAGTATTTT. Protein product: CASSRTSGTTDTQYF.

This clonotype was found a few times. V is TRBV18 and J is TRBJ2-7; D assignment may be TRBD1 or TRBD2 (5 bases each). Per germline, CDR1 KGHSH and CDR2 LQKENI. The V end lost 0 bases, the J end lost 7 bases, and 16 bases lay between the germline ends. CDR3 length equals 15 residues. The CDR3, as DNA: TGTGCCAGCTCACCACCAGGGAGAAGGGGATTTGAGCAGTACTTC. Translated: CASSPPGRRGFEQYF.

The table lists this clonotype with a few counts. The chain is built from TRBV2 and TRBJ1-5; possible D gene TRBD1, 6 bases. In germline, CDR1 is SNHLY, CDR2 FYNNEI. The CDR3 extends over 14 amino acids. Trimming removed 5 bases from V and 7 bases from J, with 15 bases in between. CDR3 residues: CASSMGRGGQPQHF. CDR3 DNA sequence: TGTGCCAGCAGTATGGGGCGGGGGGGCCAGCCCCAGCATTTT.

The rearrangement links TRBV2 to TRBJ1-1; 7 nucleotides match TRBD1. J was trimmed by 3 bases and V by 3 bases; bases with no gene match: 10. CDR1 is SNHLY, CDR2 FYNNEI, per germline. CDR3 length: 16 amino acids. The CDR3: CASSDPGRGLDTEAFF. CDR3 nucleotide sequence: TGTGCCAGCAGTGACCCCGGGAGGGGGCTAGACACTGAAGCTTTCTTT.

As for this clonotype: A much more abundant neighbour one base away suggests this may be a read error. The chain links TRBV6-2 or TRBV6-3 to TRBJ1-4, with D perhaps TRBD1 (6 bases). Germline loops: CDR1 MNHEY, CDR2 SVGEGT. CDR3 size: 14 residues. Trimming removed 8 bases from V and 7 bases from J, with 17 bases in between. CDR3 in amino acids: CASGPQGWSEKLFF. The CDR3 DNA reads TGTGCCAGCGGTCCACAGGGATGGAGTGAAAAACTGTTTTTT.

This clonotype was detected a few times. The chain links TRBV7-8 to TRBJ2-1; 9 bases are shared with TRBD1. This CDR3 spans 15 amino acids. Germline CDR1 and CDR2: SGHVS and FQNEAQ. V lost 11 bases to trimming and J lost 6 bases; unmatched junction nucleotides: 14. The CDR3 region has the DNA TGTGCCTGGAGTGTGACAGGGGGATTGGGCAATGAGCAGTTCTTC. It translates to CAWSVTGGLGNEQFF. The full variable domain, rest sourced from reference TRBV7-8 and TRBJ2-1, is GAGVSQSPRYKVAKRGQDVALRCDPISGHVSLFWYQQALGQGPEFLTYFQNEAQLDKSGLPSDRFFAERPEGSVSTLKIQRTQQEDSAVYLCAWSVTGGLGNEQFFGPGTRLTVL.